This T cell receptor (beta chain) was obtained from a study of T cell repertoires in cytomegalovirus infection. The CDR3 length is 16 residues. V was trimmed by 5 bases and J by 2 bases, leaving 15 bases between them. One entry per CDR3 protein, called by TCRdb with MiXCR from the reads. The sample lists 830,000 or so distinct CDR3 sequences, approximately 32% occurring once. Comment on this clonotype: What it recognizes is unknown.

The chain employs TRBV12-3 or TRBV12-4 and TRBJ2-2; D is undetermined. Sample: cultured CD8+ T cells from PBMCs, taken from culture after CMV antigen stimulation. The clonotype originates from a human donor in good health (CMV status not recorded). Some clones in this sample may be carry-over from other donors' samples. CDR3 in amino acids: CASSRSRRINTGELFF. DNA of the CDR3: TGTGCCAGCAGTCGATCGAGACGGATAAACACCGGGGAGCTGTTTTTT.